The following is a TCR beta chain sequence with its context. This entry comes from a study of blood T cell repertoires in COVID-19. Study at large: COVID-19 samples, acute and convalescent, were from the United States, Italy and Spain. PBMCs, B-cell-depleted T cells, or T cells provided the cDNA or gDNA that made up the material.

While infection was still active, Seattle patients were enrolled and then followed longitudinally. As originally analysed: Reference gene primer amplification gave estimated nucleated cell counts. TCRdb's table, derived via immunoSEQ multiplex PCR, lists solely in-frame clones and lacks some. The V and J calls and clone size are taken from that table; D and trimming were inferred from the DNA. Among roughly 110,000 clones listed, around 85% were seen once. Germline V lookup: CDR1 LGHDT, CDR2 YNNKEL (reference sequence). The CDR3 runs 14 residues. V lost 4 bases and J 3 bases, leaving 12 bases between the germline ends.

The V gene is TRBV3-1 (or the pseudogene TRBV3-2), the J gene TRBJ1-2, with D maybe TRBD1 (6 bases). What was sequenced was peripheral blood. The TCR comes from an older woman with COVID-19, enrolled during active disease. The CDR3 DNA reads TGTGCCAGCAGCCGAGAGGGACACTACTATGGCTACACCTTC. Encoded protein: CASSREGHYYGYTF.